The 16 T cell receptor beta chains given below trace back to one sample, sequenced in a study of blood T cells in healthy people across ages. The use of a sample-barcoded 5' primer and a J-beta primer mix characterized a second PCR of about 6 to 12 cycles. Each CDR3 protein gets one entry after TCRdb re-called the 5' RACE reads with MiXCR. Of 600,000 to 850,000 distinct CDR3 sequences detected, roughly 44% appear once; the ten largest clones hold 20% to 25%. Sequencing was carried out using blood. The receptors come from a woman in her sixties or seventies in good health.

This clonotype showed up just a few times. V and J are TRBV4-1 and TRBJ1-5; 7 bases are a match to TRBD1. Germline values: CDR1 MGHRA, CDR2 YSYEKL. This CDR3 comprises 17 residues. Trimming cost V 3 bases and J 4 bases; bases outside gene matches: 12. The CDR3 nucleotides are TGCGCCAGCAGCCAGGGGAAGTTGGGACAGTTAAATCAGCCCCAGCATTTT. Amino acids: CASSQGKLGQLNQPQHF.

This clonotype was recorded at least ten times. The V call is TRBV10-3, the J call TRBJ1-2, with D possibly being TRBD1 (5 bases). The germline V and J ends were trimmed by 7 bases and 8 bases, with 14 bases remaining between them. CDR1 and CDR2 from the germline V gene are ENHRY and SYGVKD. The CDR3 has 12 residues. CDR3 sequence reads: CAIMERGQGYTF. The DNA for the CDR3 is TGTGCCATCATGGAGAGGGGTCAAGGCTACACCTTC.

In DNA form, the CDR3 reads TGCAGTACTTCTCAGGATACCAATCAGCCCCAGCATTTT. Amino acid sequence: CSTSQDTNQPQHF. J is TRBJ1-5 and V is TRBV20-1; D is ambiguous. Germline assignment: CDR1 DFQATT and CDR2 SNEGSKA (reference sequence). CDR3 length equals 13 residues. V lost 8 bases and J lost 3, with 14 bases in between.

This clonotype was observed a handful of times. The chain uses TRBV3-1 and TRBJ2-1; a possible D gene is TRBD2 (5 bases). Germline values: CDR1 LGHDT, CDR2 YNNKEL (reference sequence). The V end was cut by 8 bases, the J end by 8 bases, with 19 bases between. The CDR3 sequence is 14 residues long. The CDR3 protein is CASGVGVARDEQFF. CDR3 DNA sequence: TGTGCCAGCGGAGTTGGGGTAGCGAGGGATGAGCAGTTCTTC.

This clonotype was seen a few times. The chain employs TRBV5-1 and TRBJ2-3; 7 nucleotides agree with TRBD1. The junction had 8 bases not matched to a gene; V was cut back by 4 bases and J by 0 bases. CDR3 length: 16 amino acids. Germline lookup yields CDR1 SGHRS and CDR2 YFSETQ. This chain's CDR3 is CASSAPGGPSTDTQYF. CDR3 nucleotide sequence: TGCGCCAGCAGCGCCCCAGGGGGACCTAGCACAGATACGCAGTATTTT. Filled out from reference TRBV5-1 and TRBJ2-3, the complete variable domain reads KAGVTQTPRYLIKTRGQQVTLSCSPISGHRSVSWYQQTPGQGLQFLFEYFSETQRNKGNFPGRFSGRQFSNSRSEMNVSTLELGDSALYLCASSAPGGPSTDTQYFGPGTRLTVL.

The sample holds many counts of this clonotype. This chain links TRBV29-1 with TRBJ2-3, with 8 bases matching TRBD2. Germline assignment: CDR1 SQVTM and CDR2 ANQGSEA. V trimming: 5 bases; J trimming: 6 bases; junction bases outside the gene matches: 7. The CDR3 has 13 amino acids. CDR3 amino acids: CSVSLAGRDTQYF. The CDR3 DNA sequence: TGCAGCGTTTCCTTAGCGGGGCGCGATACGCAGTATTTT.

A few counts support this clonotype. V and J are TRBV4-3 and TRBJ2-3, with D perhaps TRBD2 (5 bases). The V gene lost 3 bases and the J gene lost 3 bases, with 7 bases spanning the gap. The CDR3 length is 13 residues. Germline CDR1 LGHNA, CDR2 YSLEER. The CDR3 here is CASSHGLTDTQYF. DNA of the CDR3: TGCGCCAGCAGCCACGGACTGACAGATACGCAGTATTTT.

This clonotype has a handful of counts. V gene TRBV6-2 or TRBV6-3 combines with J gene TRBJ2-1; a possible D gene is TRBD2 (7 bases). CDR1 is MNHEY and CDR2 is SVGEGT in the germline V gene. The V gene lost 2 bases and the J gene lost 4 bases, with 15 bases spanning the gap. The CDR3 is made up of 16 amino acids. The chain's CDR3 is CASSYDVGGGYNEQFF. DNA of the CDR3: TGTGCCAGCAGTTACGATGTGGGAGGGGGATACAATGAGCAGTTCTTC.

This chain connects TRBV7-2 to TRBJ2-7, with D tentatively TRBD1 (6 bases). CDR1 SGHTA and CDR2 FQGNSA come from the germline V gene. The CDR3 has 15 amino acids. V dropped 5 bases and J dropped 3 bases, with 17 bases sitting between them. The CDR3 sequence: CASSQATGTSYEQYF. As DNA, the CDR3 is TGTGCCAGCAGCCAAGCAACCGGGACAAGCTACGAGCAGTACTTC.

The sample holds a few counts of this clonotype. The J gene is TRBJ1-2, the V gene TRBV6-1, with TRBD1 matching 12 bases. The CDR3 contains 15 residues. The ends lost 4 bases at V and 7 bases at J; junction bases unmatched: 7. Germline values: CDR1 MNHNS, CDR2 SASEGT. The CDR3 coding sequence is TGTGCCAGCAGTGCCGGGACAGGGGGCCGGTTTGGCTACACCTTC. Residues: CASSAGTGGRFGYTF.

This clonotype was observed many times. The CDR3 DNA is TGCAGTGCTAGGACTAGCGGGGGCACAGATACGCAGTATTTT. It is translated as CSARTSGGTDTQYF. The rearrangement links TRBV20-1 to TRBJ2-3; 11 nucleotides align to TRBD2. This CDR3 is 14 amino acids long. Trimming removed 3 bases from V and 1 base from J; junction bases left unmatched: 0. Looked up from germline, CDR1 is DFQATT and CDR2 is SNEGSKA (reference sequence).

This chain joins TRBV29-1 and TRBJ2-7; D remains ambiguous. Between the trimmed V and J ends, which lost 1 base and 2 bases, there was a span of 12 bases. The CDR3 runs 14 residues. Germline lookup yields CDR1 SQVTM and CDR2 ANQGSEA. The CDR3 DNA sequence: TGCAGCGTTGAAGTATATGGTCTCCCCTACGAGCAGTACTTC. This translates into CSVEVYGLPYEQYF.

V usage is TRBV29-1 and J usage is TRBJ2-3, with 9 bases aligning to TRBD1. Germline V CDR1 and CDR2: SQVTM, ANQGSEA. This CDR3 has 14 amino acids. V trimming: 1 base; J trimming: 5 bases; junction bases outside the gene matches: 4. The CDR3 loop reads CSVEAGTGQDTQYF. In DNA, the CDR3 is TGCAGCGTTGAAGCCGGGACAGGGCAAGATACGCAGTATTTT.

Points on this clonotype: This may be a read error, as it is one base from a much larger clone. This rearrangement joins TRBV9 to TRBJ2-7, with D perhaps TRBD1 or TRBD2 (5 bases each). V dropped 4 bases and J dropped 1 base, with 12 bases sitting between them. This CDR3 contains 14 residues. Germline values: CDR1 SGDLS, CDR2 YYNGEE. The CDR3 DNA is TGTGCCAGCAGCCTCCGGGGCCGTTCCTACGAGCAGTACTTC. Amino acids: CASSLRGRSYEQYF.

This clonotype was found many times. The V and J genes are TRBV7-3 and TRBJ2-1; the match to TRBD1 covers 8 bases. Per the germline V gene, CDR1 is SGHTA and CDR2 is FQGTGA. The CDR3 length is 15 residues. Trimming removed 3 bases from V and 6 bases from J; junction bases left unmatched: 7. The CDR3 loop is CASSLGQVKANEQFF. CDR3 sequence (DNA): TGTGCCAGCAGCTTGGGACAGGTAAAGGCCAATGAGCAGTTCTTC.

On this clonotype itself: One end of the junction is discordant with germline, which a read error may explain. The V call is TRBV6-2 or TRBV6-3, the J call TRBJ1-2, with D perhaps TRBD1 (5 bases). From germline, CDR1 is MNHEY and CDR2 SVGEGT. The CDR3 sequence is 14 residues long. DNA of the CDR3: TGTGCCAGCAGTTTGATAGGAGGAAGGGGAGGCTTCACCTTC. Translation gives CASSLIGGRGGFTF.